This note documents a single T cell receptor (beta chain) sequence. Its antigen remains unidentified. With V trimmed by 6 bases and J by 5 bases, 7 bases remained unmatched. The CDR3 has 14 amino acids. Germline CDR1 and CDR2: MNHEY and SMNVEV (reference sequence). Vbeta (60) and Jbeta (13) primers were used in the PCR. Sequencing was performed with immunoSEQ multiplex PCR; in TCRdb, only in-frame clones are kept and a portion is missing. This sample's table reports about 88,000 clones. These data belong to a study of cytomegalovirus exposure and HLA in healthy donors. Findings and caveats of the study: High sensitivity and specificity were reportedly achieved when the classifier diagnosed cytomegalovirus status. Overall, approximately 180 TCR beta chains were annotated as cytomegalovirus-associated. Earlier analysis found most TCR beta V segments productive about 90% or about 30% of the time.

The specimen sequenced was PBMCs. The chain joins TRBV27 to TRBJ2-1, with 7 bases fitting TRBD1. The source of this sequence is a girl aged 10 to 17 in good health and CMV-seropositive. The CDR3 DNA follows: TGTGCCAGCAGCCCGACAGGGCACCACAATGAGCAGTTCTTC. Its protein is CASSPTGHHNEQFF.